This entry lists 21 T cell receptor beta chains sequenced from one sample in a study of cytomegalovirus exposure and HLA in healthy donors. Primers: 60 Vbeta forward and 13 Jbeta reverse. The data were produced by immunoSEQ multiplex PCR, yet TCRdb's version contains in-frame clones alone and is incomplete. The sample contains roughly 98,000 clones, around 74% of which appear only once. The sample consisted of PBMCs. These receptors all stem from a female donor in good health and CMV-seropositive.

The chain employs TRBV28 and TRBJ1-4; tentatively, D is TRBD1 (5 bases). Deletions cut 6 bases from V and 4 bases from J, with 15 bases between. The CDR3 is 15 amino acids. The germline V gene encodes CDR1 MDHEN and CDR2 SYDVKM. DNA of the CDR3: TGTGCCAGCAGCTGGGGGACTGCCTATAATGAAAAACTGTTTTTT. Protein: CASSWGTAYNEKLFF.

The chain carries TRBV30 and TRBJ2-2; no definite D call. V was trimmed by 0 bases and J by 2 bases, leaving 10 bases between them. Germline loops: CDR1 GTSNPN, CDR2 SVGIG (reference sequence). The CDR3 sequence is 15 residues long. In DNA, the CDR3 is TGTGCCTGGAGTGTAAGTAGCAGCAACACCGGGGAGCTGTTTTTT. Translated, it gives CAWSVSSSNTGELFF.

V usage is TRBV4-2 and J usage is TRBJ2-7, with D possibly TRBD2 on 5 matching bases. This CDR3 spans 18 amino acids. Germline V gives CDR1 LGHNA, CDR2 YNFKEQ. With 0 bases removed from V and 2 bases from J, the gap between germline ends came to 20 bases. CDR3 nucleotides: TGTGCCAGCAGCCAAGAGTACCGCTTTCAAGCGGATCCCTACGAGCAGTACTTC. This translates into CASSQEYRFQADPYEQYF.

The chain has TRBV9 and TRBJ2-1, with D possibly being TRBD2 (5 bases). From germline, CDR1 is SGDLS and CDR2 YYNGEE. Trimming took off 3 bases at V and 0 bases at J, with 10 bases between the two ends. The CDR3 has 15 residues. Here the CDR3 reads CASSERSTSYNEQFF. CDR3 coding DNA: TGTGCCAGCAGCGAGCGGTCGACCTCCTACAATGAGCAGTTCTTC.

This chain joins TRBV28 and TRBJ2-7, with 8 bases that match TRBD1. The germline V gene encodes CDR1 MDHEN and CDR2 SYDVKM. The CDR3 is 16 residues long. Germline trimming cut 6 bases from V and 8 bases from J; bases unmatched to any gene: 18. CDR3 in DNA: TGTGCCAGCAGGGAAACCTCGGGACAGGAGTTTAAGAAGCAGTACTTC. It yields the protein CASRETSGQEFKKQYF.

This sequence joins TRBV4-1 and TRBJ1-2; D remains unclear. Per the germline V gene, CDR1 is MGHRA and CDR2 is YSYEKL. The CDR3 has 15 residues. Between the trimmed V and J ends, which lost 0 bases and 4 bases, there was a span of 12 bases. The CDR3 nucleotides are TGCGCCAGCAGCCAAGATCTCGCAGGTTTCTATGGCTACACCTTC. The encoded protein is CASSQDLAGFYGYTF.

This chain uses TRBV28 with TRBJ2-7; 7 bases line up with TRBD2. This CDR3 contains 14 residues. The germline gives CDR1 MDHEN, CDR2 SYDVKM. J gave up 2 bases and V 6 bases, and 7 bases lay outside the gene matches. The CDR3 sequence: CASSLAGETYEQYF. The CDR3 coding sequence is TGTGCCAGCAGCCTCGCGGGGGAAACCTACGAGCAGTACTTC.

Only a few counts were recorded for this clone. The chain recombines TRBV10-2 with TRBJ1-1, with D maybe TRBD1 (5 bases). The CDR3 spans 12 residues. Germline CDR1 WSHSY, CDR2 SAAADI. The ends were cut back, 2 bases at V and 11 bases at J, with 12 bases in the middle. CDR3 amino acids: CASSEGGVTAFF. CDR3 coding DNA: TGCGCCAGCAGTGAGGGGGGGGTGACGGCTTTCTTT.

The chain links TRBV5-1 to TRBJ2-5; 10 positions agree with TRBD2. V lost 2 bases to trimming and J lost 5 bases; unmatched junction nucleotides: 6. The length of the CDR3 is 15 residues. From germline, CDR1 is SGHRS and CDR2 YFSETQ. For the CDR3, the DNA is TGCGCCAGCAGCTTTAGCGGGAGGCCCGGGGAGACCCAGTACTTC. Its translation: CASSFSGRPGETQYF.

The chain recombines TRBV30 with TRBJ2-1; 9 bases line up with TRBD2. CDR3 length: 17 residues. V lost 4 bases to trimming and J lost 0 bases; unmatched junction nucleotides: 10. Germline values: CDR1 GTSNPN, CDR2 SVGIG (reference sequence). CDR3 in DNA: TGTGCCTGGAACCTCAGGGGAGCGGGAGGCTCCTACAATGAGCAGTTCTTC. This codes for CAWNLRGAGGSYNEQFF.

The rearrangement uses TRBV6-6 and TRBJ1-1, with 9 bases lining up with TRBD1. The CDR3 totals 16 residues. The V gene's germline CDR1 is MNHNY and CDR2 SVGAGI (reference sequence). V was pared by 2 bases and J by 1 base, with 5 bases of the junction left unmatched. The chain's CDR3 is CASSYPTQGANTEAFF. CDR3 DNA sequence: TGTGCCAGCAGTTACCCGACACAGGGGGCGAACACTGAAGCTTTCTTT.

CDR3 loop: CASSLDPRGDGYTF. DNA for the CDR3: TGTGCCAGCAGCTTAGACCCCCGGGGGGATGGCTACACCTTC. This chain uses TRBV7-8 with TRBJ1-2; a weak D match, TRBD1 (5 bases). CDR1 is SGHVS, CDR2 FQNEAQ, per germline. Trimming left V 1 base short and J 6 bases short, with 12 bases between. The CDR3 is 14 residues long.

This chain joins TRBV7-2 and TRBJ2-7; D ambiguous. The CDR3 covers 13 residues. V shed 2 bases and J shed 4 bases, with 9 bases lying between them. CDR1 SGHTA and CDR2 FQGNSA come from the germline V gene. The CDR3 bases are TGTGCCAGCAGCTTAATGACGGAGTACGAGCAGTACTTC. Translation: CASSLMTEYEQYF.

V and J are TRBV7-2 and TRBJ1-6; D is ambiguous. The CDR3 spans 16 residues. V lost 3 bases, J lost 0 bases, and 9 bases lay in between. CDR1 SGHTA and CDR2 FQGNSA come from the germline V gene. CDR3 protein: CASSLTPSSYNSPLHF. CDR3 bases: TGTGCCAGCAGCTTGACTCCCAGCTCCTATAATTCACCCCTCCACTTT.

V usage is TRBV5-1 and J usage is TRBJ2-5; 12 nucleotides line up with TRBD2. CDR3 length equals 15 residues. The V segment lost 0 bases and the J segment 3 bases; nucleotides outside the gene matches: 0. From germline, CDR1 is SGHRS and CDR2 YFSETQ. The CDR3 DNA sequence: TGCGCCAGCAGCTTGGGGACTAGCGGGGAAGAGACCCAGTACTTC. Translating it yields CASSLGTSGEETQYF.

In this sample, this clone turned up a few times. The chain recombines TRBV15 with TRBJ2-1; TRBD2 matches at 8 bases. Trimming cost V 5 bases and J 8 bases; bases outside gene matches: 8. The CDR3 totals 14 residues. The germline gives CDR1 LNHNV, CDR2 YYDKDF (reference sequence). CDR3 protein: CATSARTSFHEQFF. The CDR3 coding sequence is TGTGCCACCAGCGCCCGGACTAGCTTCCATGAGCAGTTCTTC.

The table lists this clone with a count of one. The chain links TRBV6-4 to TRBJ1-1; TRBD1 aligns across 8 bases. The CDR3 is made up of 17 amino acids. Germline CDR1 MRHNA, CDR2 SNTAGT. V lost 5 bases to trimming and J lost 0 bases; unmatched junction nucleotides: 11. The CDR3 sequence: CASSPHRDRCMNTEAFF. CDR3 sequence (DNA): TGTGCCAGCAGTCCACACCGGGACAGGTGCATGAACACTGAAGCTTTCTTT.

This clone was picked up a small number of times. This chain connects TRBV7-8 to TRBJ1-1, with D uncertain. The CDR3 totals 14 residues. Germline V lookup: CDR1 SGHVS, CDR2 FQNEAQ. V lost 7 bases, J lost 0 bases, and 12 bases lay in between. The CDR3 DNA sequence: TGTGCCAGCACTGATAGAATCATGAACACTGAAGCTTTCTTT. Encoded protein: CASTDRIMNTEAFF.

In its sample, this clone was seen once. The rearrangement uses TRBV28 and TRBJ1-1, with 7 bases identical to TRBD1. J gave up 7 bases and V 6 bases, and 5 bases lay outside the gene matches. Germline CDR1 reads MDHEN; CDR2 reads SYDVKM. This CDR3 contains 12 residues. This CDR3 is CASRQDRVEAFF. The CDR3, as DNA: TGTGCCAGCAGACAAGACAGGGTTGAAGCTTTCTTT.

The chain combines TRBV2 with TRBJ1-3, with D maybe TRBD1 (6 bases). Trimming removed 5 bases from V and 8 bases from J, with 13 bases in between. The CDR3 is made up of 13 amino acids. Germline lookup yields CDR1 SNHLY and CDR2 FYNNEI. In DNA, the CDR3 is TGTGCCAGCAGTACCACAGGGAGGGACACCATATATTTT. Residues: CASSTTGRDTIYF.

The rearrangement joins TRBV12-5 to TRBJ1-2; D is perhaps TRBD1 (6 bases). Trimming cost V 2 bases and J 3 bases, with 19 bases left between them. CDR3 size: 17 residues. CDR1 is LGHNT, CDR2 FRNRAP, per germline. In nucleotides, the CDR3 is TGTGCTAGTGGTTTGTCCCGAGACAGGCGTCTTTACTATGGCTACACCTTC. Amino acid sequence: CASGLSRDRRLYYGYTF.